This T cell receptor (beta chain) was observed in a study of T-cell memory formation after mild COVID-19. TCRdb passed the 5' RACE reads through MiXCR, listing each CDR3 protein once. The top ten hold 22% of the sample, which has about 240,000 distinct CDR3 sequences, approximately 10% seen once. A note on this clonotype: Its antigen is still unknown.

General study findings and limits: Contracting CD4+ clones sat mainly in CM and EM; CD8+ in EMRA.

V lost 10 bases to trimming and J lost 8 bases; unmatched junction nucleotides: 12. Germline V lookup: CDR1 MNHEY, CDR2 SMNVEV (reference sequence). The length of the CDR3 is 14 residues. The chain uses TRBV27 and TRBJ2-1; 9 positions match TRBD2. The sequenced sample consisted of PBMCs or a T cell subset sorted from them (not recorded which). This clonotype was sampled from a man aged 18 to 29 who had mild COVID-19 (a few samples of this study predate the infection). Cell type and time point are not known. Here the CDR3 reads CATLGSGGLDEQFF. DNA for the CDR3: TGTGCCACCTTGGGTAGCGGGGGCTTGGATGAGCAGTTCTTC.